This T cell receptor (beta chain) was retrieved from a study of shared clonotypes between healthy human individuals. Study-level findings and limits: Non-shared clonotypes had lower generation probabilities than those shared by all four donors.

Germline V lookup: CDR1 MGHDK, CDR2 SYGVNS. V was pared by 7 bases and J by 4 bases, with 8 bases of the junction left unmatched. This CDR3 spans 14 amino acids. The table came from immunoSEQ multiplex PCR; TCRdb's copy has only in-frame clones and leaves some out. The sample includes roughly 2 million clones, about 95% of them seen just once. Notes on this clone: The antigen is not known.

CD45RO-negative, CCR7-selected cells formed the naive CD8 fraction, which excluded terminally differentiated effector memory CD45RA+ cells. The sample was naive CD8+ T cells sorted from blood. The clonotype comes from a man aged 18 to 29 in good health. V gene TRBV25-1 combines with J gene TRBJ2-3; 7 nucleotides agree with TRBD1. The CDR3 region has the DNA TGTGCCAGCACACCAGACAGGGCGGCAGATACGCAGTATTTT. Encoded protein: CASTPDRAADTQYF.